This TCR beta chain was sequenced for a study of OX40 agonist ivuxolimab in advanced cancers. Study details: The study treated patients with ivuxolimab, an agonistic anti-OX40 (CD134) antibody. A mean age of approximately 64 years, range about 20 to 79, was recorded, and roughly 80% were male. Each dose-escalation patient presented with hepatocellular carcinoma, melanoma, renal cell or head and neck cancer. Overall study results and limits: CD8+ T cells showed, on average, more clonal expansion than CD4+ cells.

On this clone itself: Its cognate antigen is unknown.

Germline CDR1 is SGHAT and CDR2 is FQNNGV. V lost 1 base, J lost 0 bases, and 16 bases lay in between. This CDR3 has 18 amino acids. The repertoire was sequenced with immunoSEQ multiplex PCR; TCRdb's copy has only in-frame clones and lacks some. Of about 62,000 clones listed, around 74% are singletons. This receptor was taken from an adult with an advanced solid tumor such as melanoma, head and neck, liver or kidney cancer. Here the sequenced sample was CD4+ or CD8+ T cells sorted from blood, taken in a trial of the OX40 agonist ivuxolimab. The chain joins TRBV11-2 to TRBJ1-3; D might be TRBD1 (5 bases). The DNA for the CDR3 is TGTGCCAGCAGCTTAGCCCTCCTGACAGTAAACTCTGGAAACACCATATATTTT. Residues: CASSLALLTVNSGNTIYF. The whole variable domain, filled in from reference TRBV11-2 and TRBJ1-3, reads EAGVAQSPRYKIIEKRQSVAFWCNPISGHATLYWYQQILGQGPKLLIQFQNNGVVDDSQLPKDRFSAERLKGVDSTLKIQPAKLEDSAVYLCASSLALLTVNSGNTIYFGEGSWLTVV.